Presented here are 27 T cell receptor beta chains from one specimen sequenced in a study of T cell repertoires in ileal Crohn's disease. The time point was: neoterminal ileum biopsy at postoperative endoscopy, about 6 months after surgery. The assay was immunoSEQ multiplex PCR, and TCRdb's table has in-frame clones only and misses some. Of around 13,000 clones in the sample, around two thirds were seen once. Sequencing used ileal tissue. The receptors here all came from an adult with Crohn's disease.

As to this clone: Germline and junction disagree at one end, which may indicate a read error. The gene calls are TRBV6-1 and TRBJ1-4; D is perhaps TRBD1 (5 bases). This CDR3 region has 14 residues. CDR1 MNHNS and CDR2 SASEGT come from the germline V gene. This CDR3 reads CAISERGAEEKLFF. As DNA, the CDR3 is TGTGCCATCAGTGAGCGGGGCGCCGAAGAAAAACTGTTTTTT.

This chain uses TRBV5-5 with TRBJ2-7; perhaps D is TRBD1 or TRBD2 (6 bases each). V lost 3 bases and J 2 bases, leaving 15 bases between the germline ends. CDR3 length: 15 residues. From germline, CDR1 is SGHKS and CDR2 YYEKEE (reference sequence). CDR3 nucleotide sequence: TGTGCCAGCAGCTCTGGAGGGGGGCAGACCTACGAGCAGTACTTC. Protein sequence: CASSSGGGQTYEQYF.

This clone occurred once. This chain joins TRBV23-1 and TRBJ1-5; TRBD1 aligns across 9 bases. TRBV23-1 is treated as an ORF (open reading frame) with a function not yet certain. This CDR3 is 17 amino acids long. V dropped 4 bases and J dropped 5; count of bases not matched to a gene: 12. CDR3 protein: CASSRPGQGLCDQPQHF. The CDR3, as DNA: TGCGCCAGCAGTCGACCGGGACAGGGATTATGCGATCAGCCCCAGCATTTT.

CDR3 in amino acids: CASSQDSTSREQFF. The CDR3 bases are TGTGCCAGCAGCCAAGATTCCACTAGTCGCGAGCAGTTCTTC. The gene calls are TRBV4-2 and TRBJ2-1; TRBD2 is a possible D gene (5 bases). This CDR3 spans 14 amino acids. V was shortened by 0 bases and J by 10 bases, with 13 bases between the two germline ends. CDR1 is LGHNA and CDR2 is YNFKEQ in the germline V gene.

The rearrangement joins TRBV19 to TRBJ2-3; 11 bases agree with TRBD2. The CDR3 runs 17 residues. The V gene's germline CDR1 is LNHDA and CDR2 SQIVND (reference sequence). The V segment lost 5 bases and the J segment 1 base; nucleotides outside the gene matches: 8. The DNA of the CDR3 is TGTGCCAGTAGTTCGCTTGGGACTAGCGGAGGCACAGATACGCAGTATTTT. Encoded protein: CASSSLGTSGGTDTQYF.

The rearrangement uses TRBV5-6 and TRBJ1-1, with TRBD1 as a possible D gene (5 bases). The CDR3 is 16 residues long. Trimming stripped 4 bases from V and 3 bases from J, with 19 bases between. Germline CDR1 reads SGHDT; CDR2 reads YYEEEE. CDR3 in amino acids: CASSLGSTGPDTEAFF. In DNA form, the CDR3 reads TGTGCCAGCAGCCTCGGATCTACGGGGCCGGACACTGAAGCTTTCTTT.

This chain connects TRBV7-9 to TRBJ2-2, with 8 bases identical to TRBD1. The CDR3 is 16 residues long. Germline V gene sequence: CDR1 SEHNR, CDR2 FQNEAQ (reference sequence). V trimming: 2 bases; J trimming: 5 bases; junction bases outside the gene matches: 7. CDR3 sequence (DNA): TGTGCCAGCAGCTTACAGGGGGCCGATGGAACCGGGGAGCTGTTTTTT. As protein: CASSLQGADGTGELFF.

This clone was seen a single time. The chain carries TRBV13 and TRBJ2-7; D gene ambiguous. The germline V and J ends were trimmed by 4 bases and 2 bases, with 12 bases remaining between them. CDR1 and CDR2 from the germline V gene are PRHDT and FYEKMQ (reference sequence). The CDR3 totals 14 residues. The CDR3 spells CASSSQTVTYEQYF. The DNA of the CDR3 is TGTGCCAGCAGCTCCCAGACCGTAACCTACGAGCAGTACTTC.

This clone was seen once. This chain joins TRBV6-4 and TRBJ1-2; D not resolved. CDR1 MRHNA and CDR2 SNTAGT come from the germline V gene. The V gene lost 4 bases and the J gene lost 4 bases, with 7 bases spanning the gap. The CDR3 runs 12 residues. This CDR3 is CASSGLVYGYTF. As DNA, the CDR3 is TGTGCCAGCAGTGGACTCGTCTATGGCTACACCTTC.

The chain uses TRBV6-1 and TRBJ2-5; D not resolved. This CDR3 contains 11 residues. Germline V gene sequence: CDR1 MNHNS, CDR2 SASEGT. The germline V and J ends were trimmed by 6 bases and 11 bases, with 13 bases remaining between them. Here the CDR3 reads CASSPLRKQYF. The DNA of the CDR3 is TGTGCCAGCAGCCCCCTAAGAAAACAGTACTTC.

This clone was observed a handful of times. The rearrangement joins TRBV6-6 to TRBJ1-2; D gene unclear. Trimming stripped 5 bases from V and 8 bases from J, with 12 bases between. The CDR3 runs to 12 residues. CDR1 MNHNY and CDR2 SVGAGI come from the germline V gene (reference sequence). CDR3 DNA sequence: TGTGCCAGCAGTCTCCAGACATACGGCTACACCTTC. Its protein is CASSLQTYGYTF.

The V gene is TRBV28, the J gene TRBJ2-3; the match to TRBD1 covers 7 bases. This CDR3 spans 15 amino acids. The germline V gene has CDR1 MDHEN and CDR2 SYDVKM. Trimming at V came to 5 bases and at J to 0 bases, leaving 5 bases not matched to a gene. The CDR3 region is CASSTLQGSTDTQYF. CDR3 DNA: TGTGCCAGCAGTACTCTACAGGGGAGCACAGATACGCAGTATTTT.

Only a few counts were recorded for this clone. The chain uses TRBV18 and TRBJ2-3; TRBD1 matches 12 bases. CDR3 size: 16 residues. V shed 2 bases, J shed 4 bases, and the junction held 4 bases outside the gene matches. Germline assignment: CDR1 KGHSH and CDR2 LQKENI. CDR3 nucleotide sequence: TGTGCCAGCTCACCAAGAGGGACAGGGGGCTCAGATACGCAGTATTTT. Translated: CASSPRGTGGSDTQYF.

As DNA, the CDR3 is TGTGCCAGCAGCTTGCCCCAGCAAGAGACCCAGTACTTC. Translation: CASSLPQQETQYF. V and J are TRBV5-4 and TRBJ2-5; no clear D gene. V was cut by 1 base and J by 2 bases, with 6 bases left in between. This CDR3 has 13 residues. Germline V CDR1 and CDR2: SGHNT, YYREEE (reference sequence).

This clone was detected only a few times. Other DNA variants within this sample encode the same CDR3. The rearrangement links TRBV11-1 to TRBJ1-1, with 7 bases matching TRBD1. Germline trimming cut 4 bases from V and 5 bases from J; bases unmatched to any gene: 4. Germline V gene sequence: CDR1 SGHAT, CDR2 FQDESV (reference sequence). This CDR3 region has 13 residues. The CDR3 region has the DNA TGTGCCAGCAGCTGGGGCAGGGGGACTGAAGCTTTCTTT. As protein: CASSWGRGTEAFF. Looking up the rest from reference TRBV11-1 and TRBJ1-1 gives the full variable domain: EAEVAQSPRYKITEKSQAVAFWCDPISGHATLYWYRQILGQGPELLVQFQDESVVDDSQLPKDRFSAERLKGVDSTLKIQPAELGDSAMYLCASSWGRGTEAFFGQGTRLTVV.

By sample share, this clone is medium-sized. The rearrangement uses TRBV2 and TRBJ1-3, with D tentatively TRBD1 (6 bases). Germline-derived CDR1 and CDR2 are SNHLY and FYNNEI. V was clipped by 5 bases and J by 4 bases, with 15 bases between them. CDR3 length: 15 residues. As DNA, the CDR3 is TGTGCCAGCAGTACAGGGAATTTCGAGGGAAACACCATATATTTT. This gives the protein CASSTGNFEGNTIYF.

This sequence joins TRBV9 and TRBJ2-3; D remains ambiguous. V was cut by 4 bases and J by 3 bases, with 18 bases left in between. The CDR3 loop spans 16 amino acids. The germline V gene encodes CDR1 SGDLS and CDR2 YYNGEE. The CDR3 DNA is TGTGCCAGCAGCCCCCGAGTGGGCCAAGGGACAGATACGCAGTATTTT. This translates into CASSPRVGQGTDTQYF.

By frequency in the sample, this clone is medium-sized. This rearrangement joins TRBV28 to TRBJ1-6; a possible D gene is TRBD1 (6 bases). Looked up from germline, CDR1 is MDHEN and CDR2 is SYDVKM. Trimming cost V 4 bases and J 8 bases, with 15 bases left between them. The CDR3 totals 15 residues. Here the CDR3 reads CASSSLTGFDSPLHF. The DNA of the CDR3 is TGTGCCAGCAGTTCCCTGACAGGCTTTGATTCACCCCTCCACTTT.

Regarding this clone: With a much larger clone just one base away, this may be a read error. Distinct nucleotide sequences in the sample also encode this CDR3. The DNA of the CDR3 is TGTGCCAGCAGCCTGAGCACAGATACGCAATATTTT. It specifies CASSLSTDTQYF. The gene calls are TRBV9 and TRBJ2-3; no firm D call. Germline V CDR1 and CDR2: SGDLS, YYNGEE. The CDR3 has 12 residues.

The rearrangement uses TRBV5-1 and TRBJ2-7; 7 bases map to TRBD2. The CDR3 has 18 amino acids. Germline-derived CDR1 and CDR2 are SGHRS and YFSETQ. V was pared by 3 bases and J by 0 bases, with 15 bases of the junction left unmatched. The CDR3 protein is CASSSGRGLRESSYEQYF. CDR3 DNA: TGCGCCAGCAGCTCGGGACGGGGACTAAGGGAGAGCTCCTACGAGCAGTACTTC. Looking up the rest from reference TRBV5-1 and TRBJ2-7 gives the full variable domain: KAGVTQTPRYLIKTRGQQVTLSCSPISGHRSVSWYQQTPGQGLQFLFEYFSETQRNKGNFPGRFSGRQFSNSRSEMNVSTLELGDSALYLCASSSGRGLRESSYEQYFGPGTRLTVT.

V is TRBV6-5 and J is TRBJ2-7; 11 bases are a match to TRBD2. This CDR3 has 15 residues. The germline CDR1 and CDR2 sequences are MNHEY and SVGAGI. The V gene end was trimmed by 7 bases and the J gene end by 7 bases; junction bases not matched to a gene: 12. The chain's CDR3 is CASTKDPLAGAEQYF. CDR3 coding DNA: TGTGCCAGCACCAAAGACCCACTAGCGGGGGCAGAGCAGTACTTC.

V and J are TRBV5-1 and TRBJ2-2; possible D gene TRBD1, 6 bases. V was trimmed by 1 base and J by 6 bases, leaving 28 bases between them. Per the germline V gene, CDR1 is SGHRS and CDR2 is YFSETQ. The CDR3 runs 20 residues. Here the CDR3 DNA reads TGCGCCAGCAGCTTGAGGGGTGGGACATATGCCCTCCTATGCCCCGGGGAGCTGTTTTTT. This codes for CASSLRGGTYALLCPGELFF. Full variable domain (rest looked up from reference TRBV5-1 and TRBJ2-2): KAGVTQTPRYLIKTRGQQVTLSCSPISGHRSVSWYQQTPGQGLQFLFEYFSETQRNKGNFPGRFSGRQFSNSRSEMNVSTLELGDSALYLCASSLRGGTYALLCPGELFFGEGSRLTVL.

V is TRBV7-3 and J is TRBJ2-6; TRBD1 matches at 7 bases. The trim removed 4 bases at V and 0 bases at J, leaving 9 bases unmatched. The CDR3 length is 18 residues. Germline CDR1 reads SGHTA; CDR2 reads FQGTGA. In DNA form, the CDR3 reads TGTGCCAGCAGCTCAACCGGGACAGCCTTCTCTGGGGCCAACGTCCTGACTTTC. Translated: CASSSTGTAFSGANVLTF.

The chain links TRBV11-2 to TRBJ1-5; 8 bases fit TRBD1. Germline assignment: CDR1 SGHAT and CDR2 FQNNGV. The V segment lost 1 base and the J segment 4 bases; nucleotides outside the gene matches: 3. CDR3 length: 15 residues. The CDR3 region is CASSLGTGLNQPQHF. The CDR3 coding sequence is TGTGCCAGCAGCTTAGGGACAGGGCTGAATCAGCCCCAGCATTTT.

The chain recombines TRBV9 with TRBJ2-2; D is undetermined. The CDR3 is 13 residues long. CDR1 and CDR2 from the germline V gene are SGDLS and YYNGEE. V was trimmed by 0 bases and J by 13 bases, leaving 13 bases between them. The CDR3, as DNA: TGTGCCAGCAGCGTAGGGTCAGGTGCCTGGCTGTTTTTT. Its protein product is CASSVGSGAWLFF. Based on the CDR3 plus reference TRBV9 and TRBJ2-2, the full variable domain is DSGVTQTPKHLITATGQRVTLRCSPRSGDLSVYWYQQSLDQGLQFLIQYYNGEERAKGNILERFSAQQFPDLHSELNLSSLELGDSALYFCASSVGSGAWLFFGEGSRLTVL.

The gene calls are TRBV19 and TRBJ2-1; D is perhaps TRBD1 (6 bases). Germline V gives CDR1 LNHDA, CDR2 SQIVND (reference sequence). This CDR3 region has 15 residues. V lost 5 bases and J lost 5, with 16 bases in between. CDR3 nucleotide sequence: TGTGCCAGTAGTGATACCCCGGACAGTGACAATGAGCAGTTCTTC. Its translation is CASSDTPDSDNEQFF.

The chain recombines TRBV5-1 with TRBJ2-5, with D perhaps matching TRBD2 (5 bases). The CDR3 is 15 amino acids. The V end lost 3 bases, the J end lost 2 bases, and 14 bases lay between the germline ends. CDR1 and CDR2 from the germline V gene are SGHRS and YFSETQ. CDR3 in amino acids: CASSSGGGGQETQYF. The CDR3 DNA follows: TGCGCCAGCAGCTCCGGTGGAGGCGGACAAGAGACCCAGTACTTC.